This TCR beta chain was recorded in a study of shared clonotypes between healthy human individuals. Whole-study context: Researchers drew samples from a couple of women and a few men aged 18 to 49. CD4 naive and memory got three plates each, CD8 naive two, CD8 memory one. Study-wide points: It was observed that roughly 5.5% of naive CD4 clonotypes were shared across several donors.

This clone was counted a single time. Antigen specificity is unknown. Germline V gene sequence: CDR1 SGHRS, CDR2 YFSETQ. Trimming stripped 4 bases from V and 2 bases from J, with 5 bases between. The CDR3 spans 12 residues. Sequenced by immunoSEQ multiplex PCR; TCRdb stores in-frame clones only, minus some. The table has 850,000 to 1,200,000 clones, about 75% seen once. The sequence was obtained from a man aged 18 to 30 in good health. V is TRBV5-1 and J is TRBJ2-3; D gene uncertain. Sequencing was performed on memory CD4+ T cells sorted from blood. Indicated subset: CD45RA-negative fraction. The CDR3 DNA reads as TGCGCCAGCAGCCCTAACACAGATACGCAGTATTTT. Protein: CASSPNTDTQYF.